This TCR beta chain was obtained from a study of blood T cell repertoires in COVID-19. Background on the study: Material from acute and convalescent COVID-19 was sourced from the United States, Italy and Spain. T cells, B-cell-depleted T cells, or PBMCs supplied cDNA or gDNA.

The V segment lost 2 bases and the J segment 3 bases; nucleotides outside the gene matches: 6. Germline values: CDR1 SGHTS, CDR2 YDEGEE. This CDR3 spans 16 amino acids. As processed by the authors: Reference gene primers were amplified, and this amplification served to estimate nucleated cell counts. Clones were read by immunoSEQ multiplex PCR, and TCRdb kept only the in-frame ones, dropping some. D and trimming come from the DNA, and the V and J calls and clone size come from that table. The table lists 300,000 to 400,000 clones, roughly 89% of them singletons. The sequencing sample was made of peripheral blood. V usage is TRBV5-8 and J usage is TRBJ2-3; 10 bases are shared with TRBD2. This receptor was obtained from a young woman who had recovered from COVID-19. The CDR3 nucleotides are TGTGCCAGCAGCTTCCCCGGGACTAGCGAGACAGATACGCAGTATTTT. Encoded protein: CASSFPGTSETDTQYF.